This T cell receptor beta chain comes out of a study of cytomegalovirus exposure and HLA in healthy donors. Use of 60 Vbeta and 13 Jbeta primers characterized the PCR. Using immunoSEQ multiplex PCR, the repertoire was profiled, and TCRdb retains in-frame clones only, with some absent. The sample contains 150,000 to 200,000 clones, roughly 80% of which appear only once. Trimming at V came to 6 bases and at J to 7 bases, leaving 9 bases not matched to a gene. This CDR3 region has 15 residues. Germline-derived CDR1 and CDR2 are MNHNS and SASEGT. General study results and limits: HLA alleles showed associations with about 15,000 TCR beta sequences in a later analysis, at a 0.05 false discovery rate.

Regarding this clone: Its target is not known.

The TCR originated in a man aged 30 to 45 in good health and CMV-seropositive. V and J are TRBV6-1 and TRBJ2-2; 9 nucleotides match TRBD1. The sample taken for sequencing was PBMCs. This chain's CDR3 is CASRAGTGFVGELFF. In nucleotides, the CDR3 is TGTGCCAGCAGAGCCGGGACAGGGTTCGTCGGGGAGCTGTTTTTT.